The rows below give T cell receptor beta chains drawn from one sample of a study of T cell responses to AZD1222 COVID-19 vaccine. Repertoires were generated with immunoSEQ multiplex PCR, while TCRdb's copy carries only in-frame clones and drops some. Of roughly 150,000 clones detected, roughly 89% appear once; the ten largest clones hold 0.85% to 1.1%. The source was peripheral blood, collected 28 days after the second AZD1222 dose. The receptors come from an adult who received the AZD1222 COVID-19 vaccine. Both conserved end residues are part of each CDR3. The D gene is left open where the match is weak.

V gene,D gene,J gene,CDR3 DNA,CDR3 protein
TRBV4-1,-,TRBJ1-1,TGCGCCAGCAGCCAAGATGGCAGGGTGCGCGCTGAAGCTTTCTTT,CASSQDGRVRAEAFF
TRBV4-1,-,TRBJ2-2,TGCGCCAGCAGCCCCCCAAGCGTCGGGGAGCTGTTTTTT,CASSPPSVGELFF
TRBV6-2/TRBV6-3,-,TRBJ2-3,TGTGCCAGCAGTGATTGGCCCGCAGATACGCAGTATTTT,CASSDWPADTQYF
TRBV10-3,-,TRBJ1-1,TGTGCCATCAGTGAGTCGACGGGCCCAGCCGGAGCTTTCTTT,CAISESTGPAGAFF
TRBV18,TRBD1,TRBJ2-5,TGTGCCAGCTCACCAGCAGGGGGAGAGACCCAGTACTTC,CASSPAGGETQYF
TRBV7-9,-,TRBJ2-7,TGTGCCAGCAGCTTAACCCGGGGGGCACGTAGTTTCTACGAGCAGTACTTC,CASSLTRGARSFYEQYF
TRBV29-1,-,TRBJ1-4,TGCAGCGTTGATACTGGTGGGAGAAAACTGTTTTTT,CSVDTGGRKLFF
TRBV7-9,-,TRBJ2-3,TGTGCCAGCAGTACCGTCGGGGGGCTCCACCCCACAGATACGCAGTATTTT,CASSTVGGLHPTDTQYF
TRBV6-2/TRBV6-3,TRBD1,TRBJ2-1,TGTGCCAGCAGTCTACGACAGGGTTCGGATGAGCAGTTCTTC,CASSLRQGSDEQFF
TRBV30,-,TRBJ1-3,TGTGCCTGGAGTGTATCCAGAAACACCATATATTTT,CAWSVSRNTIYF
TRBV6-5,-,TRBJ2-3,TGTGCCACCCAAAGCCGCAGGGGGACTAGGGATACGCAGTATTTT,CATQSRRGTRDTQYF
TRBV7-2,TRBD1,TRBJ1-5,TGTGCCAGCAGCCCCAGGGGGGGCGGCAATCAGCCCCAGCATTTT,CASSPRGGGNQPQHF
TRBV6-1,TRBD1,TRBJ2-7,TGTGCCAGCAGACCGGGACAGGGGAGCTCCTACGAGCAGTACTTC,CASRPGQGSSYEQYF
TRBV7-9,-,TRBJ1-2,TGTGCCAGCAGCTTAGCGGAAGTACGGGGGCATGGCTACACCTTC,CASSLAEVRGHGYTF
TRBV27,-,TRBJ2-2,TGTGCCAGCAGTACCCCGTCCGGGGAGCTGTTTTTT,CASSTPSGELFF
TRBV7-2,TRBD1,TRBJ1-2,TGTGCCAGCAGCAAAAGGACAGGAGACAACTATGGCTACACCTTC,CASSKRTGDNYGYTF
TRBV6-1,-,TRBJ2-3,TGTGCCAGCAGTGAAGTTCCCACAGATACGCAGTATTTT,CASSEVPTDTQYF
TRBV14,-,TRBJ2-1,TGTGCCAGCAGCCCCGCGTTCTATTTGGCGGGGTCCTACAATGAGCAGTTCTTC,CASSPAFYLAGSYNEQFF
TRBV9,-,TRBJ2-1,TGTGCCAGCAGCGGGTCCACGATCCCCAACAATGAGCAGTTCTTC,CASSGSTIPNNEQFF
TRBV29-1,-,TRBJ2-5,TGCAGCCTGGGCCGAGAGGGGATGGATCAAGAGACCCAGTACTTC,CSLGREGMDQETQYF
TRBV7-6,TRBD2,TRBJ2-1,TGTGCCAGCAGCGCGAGCGGGGGGTCCTACAATGAGCAGTTCTTC,CASSASGGSYNEQFF
TRBV7-2,-,TRBJ2-5,TGTGCCAGCAGCCGAGGACCCCAAGAGACCCAGTACTTC,CASSRGPQETQYF
TRBV2,-,TRBJ2-7,TGTGCCAGCAGTGGGGTCTACGAGCAGTACTTC,CASSGVYEQYF